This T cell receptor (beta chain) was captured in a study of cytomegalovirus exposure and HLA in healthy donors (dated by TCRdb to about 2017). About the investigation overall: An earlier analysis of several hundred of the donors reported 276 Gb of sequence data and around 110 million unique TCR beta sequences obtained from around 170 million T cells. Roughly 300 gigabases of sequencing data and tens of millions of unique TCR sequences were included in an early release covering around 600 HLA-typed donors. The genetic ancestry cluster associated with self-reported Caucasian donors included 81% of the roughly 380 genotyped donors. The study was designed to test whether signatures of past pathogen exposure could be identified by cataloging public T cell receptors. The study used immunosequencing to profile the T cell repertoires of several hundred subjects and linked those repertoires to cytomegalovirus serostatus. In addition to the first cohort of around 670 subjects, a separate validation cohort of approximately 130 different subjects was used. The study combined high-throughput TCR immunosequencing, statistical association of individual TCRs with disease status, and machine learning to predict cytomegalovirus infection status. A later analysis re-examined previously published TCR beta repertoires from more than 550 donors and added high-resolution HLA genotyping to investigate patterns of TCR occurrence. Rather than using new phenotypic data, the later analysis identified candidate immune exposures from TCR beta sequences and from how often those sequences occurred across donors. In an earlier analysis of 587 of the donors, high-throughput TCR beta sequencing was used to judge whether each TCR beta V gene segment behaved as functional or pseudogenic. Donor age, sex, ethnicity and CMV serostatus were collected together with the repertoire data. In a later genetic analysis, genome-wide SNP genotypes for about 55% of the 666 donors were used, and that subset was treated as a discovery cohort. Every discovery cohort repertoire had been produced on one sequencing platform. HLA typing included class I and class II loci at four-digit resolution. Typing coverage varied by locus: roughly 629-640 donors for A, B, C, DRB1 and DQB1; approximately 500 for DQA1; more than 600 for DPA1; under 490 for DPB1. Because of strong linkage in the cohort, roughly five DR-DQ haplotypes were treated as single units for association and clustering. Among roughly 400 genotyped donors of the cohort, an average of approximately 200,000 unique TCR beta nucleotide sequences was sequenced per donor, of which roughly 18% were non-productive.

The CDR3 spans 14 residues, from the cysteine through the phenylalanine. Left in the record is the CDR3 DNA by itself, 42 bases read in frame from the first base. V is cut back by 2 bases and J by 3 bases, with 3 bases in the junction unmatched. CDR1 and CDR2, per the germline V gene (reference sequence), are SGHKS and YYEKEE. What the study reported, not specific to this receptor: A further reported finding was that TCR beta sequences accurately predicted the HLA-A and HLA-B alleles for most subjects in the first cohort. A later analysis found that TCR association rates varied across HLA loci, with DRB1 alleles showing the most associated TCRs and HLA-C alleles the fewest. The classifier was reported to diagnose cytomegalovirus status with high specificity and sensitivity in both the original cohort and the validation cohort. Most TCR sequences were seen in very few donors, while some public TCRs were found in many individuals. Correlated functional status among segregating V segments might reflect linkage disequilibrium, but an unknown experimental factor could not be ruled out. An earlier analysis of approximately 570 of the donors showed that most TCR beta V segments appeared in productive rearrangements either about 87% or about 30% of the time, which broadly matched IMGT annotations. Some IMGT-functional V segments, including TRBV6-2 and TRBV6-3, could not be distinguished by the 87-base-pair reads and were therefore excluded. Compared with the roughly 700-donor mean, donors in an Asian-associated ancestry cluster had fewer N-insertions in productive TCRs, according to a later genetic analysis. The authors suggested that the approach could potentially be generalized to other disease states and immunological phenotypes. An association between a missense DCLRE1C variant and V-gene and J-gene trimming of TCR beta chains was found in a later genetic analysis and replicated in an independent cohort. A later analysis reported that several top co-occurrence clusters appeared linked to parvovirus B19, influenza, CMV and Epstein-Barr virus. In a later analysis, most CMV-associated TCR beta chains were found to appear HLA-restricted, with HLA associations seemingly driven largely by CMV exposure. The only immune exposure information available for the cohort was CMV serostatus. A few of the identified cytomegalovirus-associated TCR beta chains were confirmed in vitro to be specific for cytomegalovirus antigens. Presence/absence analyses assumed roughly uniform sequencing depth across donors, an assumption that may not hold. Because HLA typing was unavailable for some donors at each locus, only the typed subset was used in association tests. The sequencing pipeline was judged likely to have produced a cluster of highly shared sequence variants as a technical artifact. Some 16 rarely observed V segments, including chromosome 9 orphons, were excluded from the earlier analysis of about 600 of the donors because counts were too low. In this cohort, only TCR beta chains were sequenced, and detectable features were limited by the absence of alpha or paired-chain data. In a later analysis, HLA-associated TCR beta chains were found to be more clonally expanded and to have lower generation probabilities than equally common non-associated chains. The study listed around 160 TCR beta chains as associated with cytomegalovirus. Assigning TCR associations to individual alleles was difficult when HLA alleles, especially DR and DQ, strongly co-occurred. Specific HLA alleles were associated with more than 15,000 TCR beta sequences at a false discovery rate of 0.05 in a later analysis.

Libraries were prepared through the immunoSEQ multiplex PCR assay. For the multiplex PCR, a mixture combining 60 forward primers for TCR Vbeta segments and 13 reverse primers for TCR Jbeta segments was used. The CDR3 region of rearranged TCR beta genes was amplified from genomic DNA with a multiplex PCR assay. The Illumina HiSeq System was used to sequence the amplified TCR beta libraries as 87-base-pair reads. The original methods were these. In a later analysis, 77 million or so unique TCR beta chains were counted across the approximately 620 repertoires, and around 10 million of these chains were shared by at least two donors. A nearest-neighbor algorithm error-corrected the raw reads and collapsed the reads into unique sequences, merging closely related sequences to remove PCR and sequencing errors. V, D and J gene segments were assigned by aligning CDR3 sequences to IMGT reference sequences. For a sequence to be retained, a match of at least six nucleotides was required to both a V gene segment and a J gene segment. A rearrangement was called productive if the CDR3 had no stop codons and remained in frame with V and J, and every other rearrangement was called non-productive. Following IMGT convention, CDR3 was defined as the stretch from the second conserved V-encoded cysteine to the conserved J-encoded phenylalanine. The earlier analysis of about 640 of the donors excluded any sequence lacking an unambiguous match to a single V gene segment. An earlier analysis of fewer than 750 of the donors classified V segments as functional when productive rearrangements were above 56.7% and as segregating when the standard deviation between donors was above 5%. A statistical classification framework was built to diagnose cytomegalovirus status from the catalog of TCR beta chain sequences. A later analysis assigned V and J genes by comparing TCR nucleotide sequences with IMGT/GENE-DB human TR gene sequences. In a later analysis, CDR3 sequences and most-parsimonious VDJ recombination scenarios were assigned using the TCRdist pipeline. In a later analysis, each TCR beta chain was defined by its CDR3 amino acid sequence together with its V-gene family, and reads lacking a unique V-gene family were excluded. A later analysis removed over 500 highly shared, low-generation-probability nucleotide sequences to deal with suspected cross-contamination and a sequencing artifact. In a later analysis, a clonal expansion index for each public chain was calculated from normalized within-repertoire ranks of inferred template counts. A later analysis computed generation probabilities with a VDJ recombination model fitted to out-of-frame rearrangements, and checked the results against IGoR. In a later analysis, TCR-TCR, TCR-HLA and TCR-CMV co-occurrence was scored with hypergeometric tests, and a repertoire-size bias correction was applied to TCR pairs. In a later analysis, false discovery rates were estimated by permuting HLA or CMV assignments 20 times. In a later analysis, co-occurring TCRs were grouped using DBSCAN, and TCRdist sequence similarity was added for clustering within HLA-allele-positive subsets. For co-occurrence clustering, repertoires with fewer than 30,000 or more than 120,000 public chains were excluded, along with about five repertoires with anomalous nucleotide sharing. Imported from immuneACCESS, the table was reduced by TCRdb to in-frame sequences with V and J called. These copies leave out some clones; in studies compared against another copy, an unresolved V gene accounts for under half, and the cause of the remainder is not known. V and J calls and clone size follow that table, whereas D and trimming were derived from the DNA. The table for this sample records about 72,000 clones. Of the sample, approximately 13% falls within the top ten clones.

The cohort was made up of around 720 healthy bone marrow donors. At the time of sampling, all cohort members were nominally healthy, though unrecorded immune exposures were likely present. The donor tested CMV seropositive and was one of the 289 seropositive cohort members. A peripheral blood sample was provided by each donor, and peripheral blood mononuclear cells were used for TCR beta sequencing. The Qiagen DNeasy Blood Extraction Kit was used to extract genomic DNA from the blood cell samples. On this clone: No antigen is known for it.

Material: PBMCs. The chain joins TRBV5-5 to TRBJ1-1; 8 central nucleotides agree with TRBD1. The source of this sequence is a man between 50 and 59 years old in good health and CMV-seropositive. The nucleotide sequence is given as TGTGCCAGCAGCTTCTACAGGGGGGACACTGAAGCTTTCTTT. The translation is CASSFYRGDTEAFF.